This T cell receptor beta chain originates from a study of synovial regulatory T cells in juvenile arthritis (dated by TCRdb to the mid-2010s). Regarding the complete study: Of the sequenced patients, a few were therapy-naive, one was treated with methotrexate plus infliximab, more than five were treated with methotrexate, and one lacked treatment information. Using matched patient samples, the researchers compared TCRbeta CDR3 repertoires across three groups: blood iaTreg cells, other blood Treg cells and synovial fluid Treg cells. Effector T cell subsets were also sequenced in this cohort for comparisons, but the Treg dataset alone covers only blood and synovial fluid Treg cells. The TCR repertoire comparisons covered Treg and Teff subsets from roughly twelve JIA patients with active disease. The paper's findings and limits, for the study overall: Compared with other blood Treg cells, blood iaTreg cells had lower TCR diversity, a finding consistent with antigen-driven expansion. Synovial Treg cells shared more CDR3 sequences with iaTreg cells than with other blood Treg cells, and Chao-Jaccard similarity confirmed that synovial Treg cells were more closely related to iaTreg cells. Across patients, iaTreg TCR repertoires were largely private, and these iaTreg repertoires partially overlapped with synovial Teff and blood CPL repertoires.

The library relied on the immunoSEQ multiplex PCR assay. TCRbeta CDR3 sequencing was carried out by Adaptive Biotechnologies. As for the original processing: Repertoire similarity was assessed with the Chao-modified Jaccard index and with the median clonotype overlap from 200 random subsamples of equal sample size. The similarity analyses were run on either productive nucleotide sequences or amino acid sequences translated in silico. To compare repertoires, the researchers applied hierarchical clustering with single linkage as well as t-SNE, based on Chao-modified Jaccard distances. Repertoire diversity was quantified with the Renyi index, after sample size normalisation, across a range of alpha values. TCRdb provides this immuneACCESS table in a form limited to in-frame rearrangements. Some clones are lacking; in checked studies, under half of them reflect an unresolved V gene, and why the rest are absent is not known. The DNA was the basis for D and trimming; V, J and clone size are from that table. The sample table records about 6,400 clones. Roughly 0.61% of the sample goes to the ten largest clones.

The donors for the TCR repertoire analysis were approximately 11 juvenile idiopathic arthritis patients with active disease who had not reached inactive disease, of whom 3 were polyarticular and 8 were oligoarticular. The TCR-sequenced patients had a median age of about 12 years (range 2.4-22.9) and median disease duration of about 7 years (range 0.2-19.1). Samples for TCR repertoire analysis came from two centres in Italy. Peripheral blood mononuclear cells were separated using a Histopaque-1077 density gradient and frozen in roughly 90% FCS with around 10% DMSO. As for this clone: There is no known antigen for this receptor.

The CDR3 holds 14 amino acids from the cysteine to the phenylalanine. Nucleotide data are not available. CDR1 LNHDA and CDR2 SQIVND are derived from the germline V gene (reference sequence). Sequenced material: Treg cells from blood. The cell subset or site label of this sample denotes: remaining (HLA-DR-negative) circulating blood Treg cells. This receptor was obtained from a donor between 2 and 29 years old with juvenile idiopathic arthritis. This sequence uses TRBV19 and TRBJ1-1. The CDR3 amino acid sequence is: CASSIQGLYTEAFF.